The present T cell receptor (beta chain) was sequenced within a study of breast tumors, draining lymph nodes, adjacent tissues. This clonotype was recorded at least ten times. TCRdb re-analysed the multiplex PCR reads in MiXCR, keeping a single row per CDR3 protein. The sample has about 52,000 distinct CDR3 sequences; approximately 45% are singletons. The ends lost 0 bases at V and 8 bases at J; junction bases unmatched: 8. Per germline, CDR1 MNHNS and CDR2 SASEGT. The CDR3 runs 17 residues. The J gene is TRBJ2-1, the V gene TRBV6-1; 12 bases align to TRBD2. The material sequenced was breast tumor tissue. The sequence derives from a female donor with breast cancer. Some clones in this sample may be carry-over from other donors' samples. The CDR3 here is CASSEAPMTSGSHEQFF. The CDR3 bases are TGTGCCAGCAGTGAAGCCCCGATGACTAGCGGGAGTCATGAGCAGTTCTTC.